The sequence of this T cell receptor (beta chain) was determined in a study of T cell changes during pregnancy in multiple sclerosis. V gave up 5 bases and J gave up 2 bases; unmatched junction bases: 7. The CDR3 has 15 amino acids. Per germline, CDR1 SEHNR and CDR2 FQNEAQ (reference sequence). TCRdb's table, derived via immunoSEQ multiplex PCR, lists solely in-frame clones and lacks some. This table has fewer than 35,000 clones, 85% to 95% appearing once. This chain joins TRBV7-9 and TRBJ2-7, with 9 bases fitting TRBD2. The receptor's source is a female donor with multiple sclerosis, enrolled in a pregnancy study. The starting material was CD4+ T cells from peripheral blood mononuclear cells, obtained in the second trimester of pregnancy. The CDR3 protein is CASSPLAGIPYEQYF. In nucleotides, the CDR3 is TGTGCCAGCAGCCCCCTAGCGGGAATCCCCTACGAGCAGTACTTC.